This T cell receptor beta chain originates from a study of blood T cells in healthy people across ages. Study information: Template switching captured about one barcoded beta molecule per two T cells. Study-level findings and limits: Getting older went along with TCR beta diversity per million T cells dropping roughly linearly.

This CDR3 has 16 amino acids. V shed 6 bases and J shed 3 bases, with 18 bases lying between them. Germline CDR1 reads MNHEY; CDR2 reads SMNVEV (reference sequence). With a J-beta primer mix and a sample-barcoded 5' primer, a second PCR ran roughly 6 to 12 cycles. Using its own MiXCR run on the 5' RACE reads, TCRdb lists one record per CDR3 protein. The sample includes approximately 800,000 distinct CDR3 sequences, roughly 64% seen only once; the top ten take over 20%. A remark on this clonotype: Antigen specificity is unknown.

The chain joins TRBV27 to TRBJ2-1, with D uncertain. This TCR was recovered from a man aged 25 to 40 in good health. The source material was blood. CDR3 loop: CASSPAGPTVYNEQFF. The CDR3 DNA follows: TGTGCCAGCAGCCCTGCCGGACCGACGGTCTACAATGAGCAGTTCTTC.